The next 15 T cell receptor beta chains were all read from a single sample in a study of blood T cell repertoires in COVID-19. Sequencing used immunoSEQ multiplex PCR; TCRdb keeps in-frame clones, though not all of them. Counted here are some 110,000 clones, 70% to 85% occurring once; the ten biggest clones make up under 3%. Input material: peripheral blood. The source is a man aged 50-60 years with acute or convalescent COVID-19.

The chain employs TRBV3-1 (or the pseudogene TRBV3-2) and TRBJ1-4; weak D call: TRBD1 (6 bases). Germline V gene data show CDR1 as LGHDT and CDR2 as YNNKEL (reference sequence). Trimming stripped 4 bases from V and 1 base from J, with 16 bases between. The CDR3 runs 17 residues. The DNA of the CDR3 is TGTGCCAGCAGCCCCGGACAGCGACCCCTAACTAATGAAAAACTGTTTTTT. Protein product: CASSPGQRPLTNEKLFF.

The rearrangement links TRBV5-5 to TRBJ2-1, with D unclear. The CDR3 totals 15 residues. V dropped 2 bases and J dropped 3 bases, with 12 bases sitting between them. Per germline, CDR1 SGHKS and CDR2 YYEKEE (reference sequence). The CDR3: CASSLLPASYNEQFF. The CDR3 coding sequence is TGTGCCAGCAGCTTATTGCCAGCGAGCTACAATGAGCAGTTCTTC.

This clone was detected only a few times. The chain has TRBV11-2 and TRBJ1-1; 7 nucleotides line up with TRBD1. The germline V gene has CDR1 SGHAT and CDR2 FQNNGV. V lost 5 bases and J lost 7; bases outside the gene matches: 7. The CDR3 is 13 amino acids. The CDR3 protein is CASSQDRDLEAFF. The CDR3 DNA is TGTGCCAGCAGCCAAGACAGGGATCTTGAAGCTTTCTTT.

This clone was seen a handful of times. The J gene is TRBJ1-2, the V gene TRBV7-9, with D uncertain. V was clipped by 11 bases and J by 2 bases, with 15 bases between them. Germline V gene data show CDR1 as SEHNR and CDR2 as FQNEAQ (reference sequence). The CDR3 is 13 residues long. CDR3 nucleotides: TGTGCCGGACTACATGAGATAAACTATGGCTACACCTTC. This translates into CAGLHEINYGYTF.

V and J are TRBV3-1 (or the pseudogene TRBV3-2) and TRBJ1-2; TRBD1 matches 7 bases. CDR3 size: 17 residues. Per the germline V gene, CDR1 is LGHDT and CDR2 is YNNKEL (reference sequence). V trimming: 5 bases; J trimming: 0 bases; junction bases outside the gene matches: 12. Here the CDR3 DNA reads TGTGCCAGCAGCACCAGGGACGGCAGGGGGGCTAACTATGGCTACACCTTC. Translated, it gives CASSTRDGRGANYGYTF.

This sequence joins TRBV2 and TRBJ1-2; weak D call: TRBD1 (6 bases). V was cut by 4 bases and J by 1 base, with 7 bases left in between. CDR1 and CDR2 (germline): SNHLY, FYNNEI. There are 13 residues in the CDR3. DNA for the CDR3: TGTGCCAGCAGTGCGGACAGTAACTATGGCTACACCTTC. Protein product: CASSADSNYGYTF.

The CDR3 nucleotides are TGTGCCAGCGGGCTTCTTCGAGAGACCCAGTACTTC. Translation gives CASGLLRETQYF. The chain combines TRBV6-5 with TRBJ2-5; D unclear. The CDR3 is 12 residues long. Between the trimmed V and J ends, which lost 8 bases and 4 bases, there was a span of 11 bases. In germline, CDR1 is MNHEY, CDR2 SVGAGI.

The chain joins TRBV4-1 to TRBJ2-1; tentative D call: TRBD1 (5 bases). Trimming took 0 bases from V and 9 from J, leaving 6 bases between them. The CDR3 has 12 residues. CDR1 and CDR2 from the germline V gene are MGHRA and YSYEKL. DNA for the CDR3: TGCGCCAGCAGCCAAGAGCAGGGTGAGCAGTTCTTC. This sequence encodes CASSQEQGEQFF.

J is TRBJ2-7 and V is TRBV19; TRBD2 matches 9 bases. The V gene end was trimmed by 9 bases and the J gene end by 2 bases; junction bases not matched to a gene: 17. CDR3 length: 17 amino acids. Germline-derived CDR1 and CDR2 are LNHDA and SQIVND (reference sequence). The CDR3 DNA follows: TGTGCCAGGCGAGGGGCTAGCGGGGAAAGTGGGACCTACGAGCAGTACTTC. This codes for CARRGASGESGTYEQYF. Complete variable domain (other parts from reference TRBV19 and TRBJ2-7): DGGITQSPKYLFRKEGQNVTLSCEQNLNHDAMYWYRQDPGQGLRLIYYSQIVNDFQKGDIAEGYSVSREKKESFPLTVTSAQKNPTAFYLCARRGASGESGTYEQYFGPGTRLTVT.

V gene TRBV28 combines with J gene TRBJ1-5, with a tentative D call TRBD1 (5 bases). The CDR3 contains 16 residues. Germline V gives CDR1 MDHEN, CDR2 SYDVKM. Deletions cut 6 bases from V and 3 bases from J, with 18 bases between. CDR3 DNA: TGTGCCAGCAGCCCCGCTACCACAGGTTCCAATCAGCCCCAGCATTTT. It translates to CASSPATTGSNQPQHF. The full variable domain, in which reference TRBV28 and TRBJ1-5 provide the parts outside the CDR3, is DVKVTQSSRYLVKRTGEKVFLECVQDMDHENMFWYRQDPGLGLRLIYFSYDVKMKEKGDIPEGYSVSREKKERFSLILESASTNQTSMYLCASSPATTGSNQPQHFGDGTRLSIL.

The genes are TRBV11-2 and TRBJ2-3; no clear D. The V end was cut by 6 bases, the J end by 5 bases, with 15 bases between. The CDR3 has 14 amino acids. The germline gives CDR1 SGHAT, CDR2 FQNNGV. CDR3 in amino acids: CASRLGSNLDTQYF. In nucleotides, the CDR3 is TGTGCCAGCAGGCTCGGGTCGAATCTAGATACGCAGTATTTT. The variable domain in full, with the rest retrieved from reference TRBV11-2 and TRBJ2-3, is EAGVAQSPRYKIIEKRQSVAFWCNPISGHATLYWYQQILGQGPKLLIQFQNNGVVDDSQLPKDRFSAERLKGVDSTLKIQPAKLEDSAVYLCASRLGSNLDTQYFGPGTRLTVL.

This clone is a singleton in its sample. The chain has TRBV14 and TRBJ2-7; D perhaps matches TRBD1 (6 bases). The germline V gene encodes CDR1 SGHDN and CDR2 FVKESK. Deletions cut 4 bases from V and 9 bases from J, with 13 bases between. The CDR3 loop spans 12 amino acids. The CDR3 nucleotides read TGTGCCAGCAGCCTGAGGGGGTCCGGGCAGTACTTC. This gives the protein CASSLRGSGQYF.

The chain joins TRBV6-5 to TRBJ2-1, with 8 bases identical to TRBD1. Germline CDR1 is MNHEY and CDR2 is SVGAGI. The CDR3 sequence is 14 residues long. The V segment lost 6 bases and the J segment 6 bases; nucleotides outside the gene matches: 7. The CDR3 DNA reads TGTGCCAGCAGAAGGACAGGGCCCCTCAATGAGCAGTTCTTC. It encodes CASRRTGPLNEQFF.

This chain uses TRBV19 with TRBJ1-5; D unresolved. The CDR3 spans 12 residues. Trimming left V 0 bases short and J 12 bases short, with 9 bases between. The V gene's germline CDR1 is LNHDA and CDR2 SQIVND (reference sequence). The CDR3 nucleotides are TGTGCCAGTAGTATAGAATCCAGATTCCAGCATTTT. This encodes CASSIESRFQHF. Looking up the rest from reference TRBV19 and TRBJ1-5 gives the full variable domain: DGGITQSPKYLFRKEGQNVTLSCEQNLNHDAMYWYRQDPGQGLRLIYYSQIVNDFQKGDIAEGYSVSREKKESFPLTVTSAQKNPTAFYLCASSIESRFQHFGDGTRLSIL.

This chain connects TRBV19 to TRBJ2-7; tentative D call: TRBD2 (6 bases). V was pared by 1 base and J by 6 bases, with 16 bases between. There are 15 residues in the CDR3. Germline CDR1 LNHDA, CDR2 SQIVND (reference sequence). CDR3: CASSIGGRGSGEQYF. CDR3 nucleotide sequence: TGTGCCAGTAGTATAGGCGGCCGGGGGTCCGGCGAGCAGTACTTC.